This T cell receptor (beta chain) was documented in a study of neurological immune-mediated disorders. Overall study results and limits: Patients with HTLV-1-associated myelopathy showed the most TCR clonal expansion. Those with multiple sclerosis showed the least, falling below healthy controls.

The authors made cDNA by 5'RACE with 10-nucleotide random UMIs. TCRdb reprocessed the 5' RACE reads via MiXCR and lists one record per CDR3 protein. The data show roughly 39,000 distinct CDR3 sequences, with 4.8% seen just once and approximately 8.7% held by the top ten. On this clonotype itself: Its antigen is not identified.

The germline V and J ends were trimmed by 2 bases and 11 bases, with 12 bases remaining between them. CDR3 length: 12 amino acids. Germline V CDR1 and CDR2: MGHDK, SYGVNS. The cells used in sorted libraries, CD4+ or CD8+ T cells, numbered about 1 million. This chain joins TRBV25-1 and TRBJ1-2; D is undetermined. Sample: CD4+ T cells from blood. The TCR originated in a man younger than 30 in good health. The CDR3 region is CASSEDFRAYTF. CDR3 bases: TGTGCCAGCAGTGAAGACTTTAGGGCATACACCTTC.